What follows are 14 T cell receptor beta chains derived from one specimen sequenced in a study of T cell clonality in common variable immunodeficiency. Method: immunoSEQ multiplex PCR; TCRdb's copy keeps in-frame clones and lacks some. The sample offers about 52,000 clones and no singletons, the top ten holding more than 2%. The material sequenced was peripheral blood mononuclear cells. Receptors were obtained from a person aged 18 to 75 in good health.

This clone was observed at least ten times. Read sequence stops 3 residues before the CDR3 end, and the germline J gene provides the missing end. The genes are TRBV19 and TRBJ1-5, with no clear D. The CDR3 sequence is 12 residues long. Germline V lookup: CDR1 LNHDA, CDR2 SQIVND (reference sequence). V was clipped by 3 bases and J by 9 bases, with 9 bases between them. The CDR3 reads CASSIEGGPQHF. The sequenced part of the CDR3 DNA is TGTGCCAGTAGTATTGAAGGTGGGCCC.

Many counts were recorded for this clone. Coverage ceases 3 residues before the CDR3 finishes, and the germline J gene fills in the end. The chain joins TRBV7-8 to TRBJ2-6; perhaps TRBD1 as D (5 bases). Germline CDR1 reads SGHVS; CDR2 reads FQNEAQ. V lost 3 bases and J 0 bases, leaving 9 bases between the germline ends. There are 16 residues in the CDR3. The CDR3 is CASSFTGFSGANVLTF. The part of the CDR3 DNA that was read is TGTGCCAGCAGCTTTACAGGTTTCTCTGGGGCCAACGTC.

The table lists this clone with many counts. Read data end 3 residues before the CDR3 end; the end is taken from the germline J gene. The rearrangement uses TRBV2 and TRBJ1-1; tentatively, D is TRBD1 (6 bases). The CDR3 runs 14 residues. Germline V gene lookup returns CDR1 SNHLY and CDR2 FYNNEI. The V gene lost 6 bases and the J gene lost 6 bases, with 17 bases spanning the gap. CDR3 DNA (partial): TGTGCCAGCAGCTCTCCCACAGGGAGATCTGAA. It encodes CASSSPTGRSE. The CDR3 reads in full as CASSSPTGRSEAFF.

Remarks on this clone: Read sequence stops 3 residues before the CDR3 end, and the germline J gene provides the missing end. V gene TRBV7-9 combines with J gene TRBJ2-7; 12 bases fit TRBD2. The V segment lost 5 bases and the J segment 2 bases; nucleotides outside the gene matches: 4. CDR1 SEHNR and CDR2 FQNEAQ come from the germline V gene (reference sequence). The CDR3 is 15 residues long. This chain's CDR3 is CASSTTSGGPYEQYF. CDR3 DNA (partial): TGTGCCAGCAGCACCACTAGCGGGGGGCCCTACGAG.

This clone was seen a few times. Coverage ceases 3 residues before the CDR3 finishes, and the germline J gene fills in the end. The V gene is TRBV13, the J gene TRBJ2-7; 10 nucleotides align to TRBD1. Trimming cost V 0 bases and J 5 bases; bases outside gene matches: 4. There are 15 residues in the CDR3. Germline CDR1 and CDR2: PRHDT and FYEKMQ (reference sequence). The CDR3: CASSLGAGTGDEQYF. CDR3 DNA, as far as it was read: TGTGCCAGCAGCTTAGGGGCCGGGACAGGGGACGAG. The full variable domain, completed using reference TRBV13 and TRBJ2-7, is AAGVIQSPRHLIKEKRETATLKCYPIPRHDTVYWYQQGPGQDPQFLISFYEKMQSDKGSIPDRFSAQQFSDYHSELNMSSLELGDSALYFCASSLGAGTGDEQYFGPGTRLTVT.

This clone was picked up many times. The sequence runs out 3 residues before the end of the CDR3; the remainder is reconstructed from the germline J gene. V gene TRBV6-4 combines with J gene TRBJ2-2; 9 nucleotides align to TRBD1. Germline CDR1 and CDR2: MRHNA and SNTAGT. The CDR3 runs 14 residues. Trimming at V came to 6 bases and at J to 4 bases, leaving 3 bases not matched to a gene. The CDR3: CASRGQGITGELFF. CDR3 DNA, as far as it was read: TGTGCCAGCAGGGGACAGGGAATCACCGGGGAG.

This clone was found many times. The CDR3 end lies 3 residues beyond the end of the read and is filled in from the germline J gene. The genes are TRBV19 and TRBJ2-1; 8 positions agree with TRBD2. J was trimmed by 3 bases and V by 6 bases; bases with no gene match: 4. The CDR3 consists of 14 residues. Germline V gene sequence: CDR1 LNHDA, CDR2 SQIVND (reference sequence). CDR3 in amino acids: CASRGGRYYNEQFF. CDR3 bases read: TGTGCCAGTAGGGGCGGGAGGTACTACAATGAG.

At least ten counts were recorded for this clone. With the read ending 3 residues before the CDR3 end, the germline J gene is used to fill in that end. This chain links TRBV12-3 or TRBV12-4 with TRBJ2-5; 7 positions match TRBD1. The CDR3 spans 15 residues. Trimming took 5 bases from V and 5 from J; bases not matched to a gene: 11. CDR3 in amino acids: CASSTQTGIRETQYF. The sequenced part of the CDR3 DNA is TGTGCCAGCAGTACCCAGACAGGGATTCGGGAGACC.

This clone was seen more than once but under ten times. The read finishes 3 residues shy of the CDR3 end, and the germline J gene is used to complete it. The chain joins TRBV5-6 to TRBJ2-7; D may be TRBD2 (6 bases). Trimming took 5 bases from V and 2 from J, leaving 11 bases between them. This CDR3 has 13 residues. Germline V gene sequence: CDR1 SGHDT, CDR2 YYEEEE. The covered CDR3 bases are TGTGCCAGCAGAAAACGGGGGACCTACGAG. It codes for CASRKRGTYE. The full CDR3 sequence reads CASRKRGTYEQYF.

This clone occurred many times. Sequencing ends 3 residues short of the CDR3 end; the germline J gene provides the rest. The chain recombines TRBV5-1 with TRBJ1-1, with 11 bases lining up with TRBD1. The germline CDR1 and CDR2 sequences are SGHRS and YFSETQ. This CDR3 has 19 residues. V lost 1 base to trimming and J lost 1 base; unmatched junction nucleotides: 12. The CDR3 loop reads CASSLSDQGDRGKNTEAFF. CDR3 bases read: TGCGCCAGCAGCTTGTCGGACCAAGGGGACAGGGGGAAGAACACTGAA.

This clone was counted many times. Read data end 3 residues before the CDR3 end; the end is taken from the germline J gene. The chain carries TRBV30 and TRBJ1-4, with D possibly being TRBD1 (5 bases). V shed 4 bases and J shed 5 bases, with 23 bases lying between them. The CDR3 extends over 17 amino acids. Per germline, CDR1 GTSNPN and CDR2 SVGIG (reference sequence). The sequenced CDR3 bases are TGTGCCTGGATGAGGGGCATCGATGGAGGCCAAAATGAAAAA. It codes for CAWMRGIDGGQNEK. The whole CDR3 protein is CAWMRGIDGGQNEKLFF.

Many counts were recorded for this clone. The read is 3 residues too short to cover the CDR3 end, so that end is filled in from the germline J gene. The gene calls are TRBV7-3 and TRBJ2-7, with 8 bases aligning to TRBD1. This CDR3 spans 15 amino acids. Trimming at V came to 1 base and at J to 5 bases, leaving 7 bases not matched to a gene. Germline CDR1 and CDR2: SGHTA and FQGTGA. The part of the CDR3 DNA that was read is TGTGCCAGCAGCTTAAGGGCAGGGGGCCTTGACGAG. It translates to CASSLRAGGLDE. From start to end, the CDR3 is CASSLRAGGLDEQYF.

This clone was found many times. The read stops 3 residues short of the end of the CDR3; the missing end is completed from the germline J gene. This chain uses TRBV24-1 with TRBJ2-3; D might be TRBD2 (6 bases). The germline V gene encodes CDR1 KGHDR and CDR2 SFDVKD. CDR3 size: 12 residues. CDR3 residues: CATSDTTGAQYF. The covered CDR3 bases are TGTGCCACCAGTGATACGACGGGGGCG.

This clone has at least ten counts. The read ends 3 residues shy of where the CDR3 ends; the end is completed using the germline J gene. V is TRBV20-1 and J is TRBJ2-2; TRBD2 aligns across 11 bases. J gave up 4 bases and V 6 bases, and 4 bases lay outside the gene matches. The CDR3 is 14 amino acids. From germline, CDR1 is DFQATT and CDR2 SNEGSKA (reference sequence). CDR3 residues: CSAGGLAVTGELFF. CDR3 bases read: TGCAGTGCGGGGGGACTAGCGGTCACCGGGGAG.